The 20 T cell receptor beta chains presented below share a single source sample, sequenced in a study of blood T cells in healthy people across ages. Alongside a J-beta primer mix, a sample-barcoded 5' primer served in a second PCR lasting about 7 to 12 cycles. TCRdb recomputed calls from the 5' RACE reads with MiXCR, one row per CDR3 protein. The sample includes some 640,000 distinct CDR3 sequences, about 30% of them seen just once. The sequenced material came from blood. The receptors originated from a woman older than 75 in good health.

The V and J genes are TRBV14 and TRBJ2-5, with D perhaps matching TRBD1 (6 bases). This CDR3 has 14 residues. CDR1 and CDR2 (germline): SGHDN, FVKESK. V was shortened by 2 bases and J by 1 base, with 8 bases between the two germline ends. CDR3 DNA: TGTGCCAGCAGCCAACTGACAGGCCAAGAGACCCAGTACTTC. Translated: CASSQLTGQETQYF.

In its sample, this clonotype was seen once. One base away lies a much larger clone, so this may be a sequencing read error. The chain combines TRBV20-1 with TRBJ2-5, with a tentative D call TRBD2 (6 bases). Germline assignment: CDR1 DFQATT and CDR2 SNEGSKA (reference sequence). The CDR3 totals 13 residues. The CDR3 coding sequence is TGCTGTGCTAGAGCGGGCTTTCAAGAGACCCAGTACTTC. It yields the protein CCARAGFQETQYF.

This clonotype was detected ten times or more. The rearrangement uses TRBV7-8 and TRBJ2-1; D perhaps matches TRBD2 (5 bases). The CDR3 runs 14 residues. With 4 bases removed from V and 8 bases from J, the gap between germline ends came to 15 bases. Germline values: CDR1 SGHVS, CDR2 FQNEAQ. This chain's CDR3 is CASSYTELRDEQFF. CDR3 sequence (DNA): TGTGCCAGCAGCTATACAGAGCTGAGGGATGAGCAGTTCTTC.

The genes are TRBV14 and TRBJ1-5, with TRBD1 matching 11 bases. CDR3 length equals 19 residues. Germline CDR1 SGHDN, CDR2 FVKESK. V lost 0 bases to trimming and J lost 1 base; unmatched junction nucleotides: 8. The CDR3: CASSQDRTGGDGSNQPQHF. In DNA, the CDR3 is TGTGCCAGCAGCCAAGACAGGACAGGGGGCGATGGGAGCAATCAGCCCCAGCATTTT.

This clonotype was recorded many times. The CDR3 sequence: CASTPSGGAYNEQFF. The CDR3 nucleotides are TGTGCCAGCACTCCTAGCGGGGGGGCCTACAATGAGCAGTTCTTC. The chain has TRBV27 and TRBJ2-1, with 12 bases fitting TRBD2. In germline, CDR1 is MNHEY, CDR2 SMNVEV (reference sequence). This CDR3 is 15 amino acids long. The V segment lost 7 bases and the J segment 2 bases; nucleotides outside the gene matches: 3.

This clonotype was found many times. V and J are TRBV12-5 and TRBJ2-5, with D unresolved. Looked up from germline, CDR1 is LGHNT and CDR2 is FRNRAP. V lost 3 bases and J lost 3, with 14 bases in between. The CDR3 runs to 15 residues. The CDR3 loop reads CASGLNGIKKETQYF. For the CDR3, the DNA is TGTGCTAGTGGTTTAAATGGTATCAAGAAAGAGACCCAGTACTTC.

This clonotype came up a few times. The chain recombines TRBV6-2 or TRBV6-3 with TRBJ1-1; D is unclear. V shed 0 bases and J shed 0 bases, with 14 bases lying between them. Germline CDR1 MNHEY, CDR2 SVGEGT. CDR3 length: 17 amino acids. For the CDR3, the DNA is TGTGCCAGCAGTTACTCCGATAGCAAGATCATGAACACTGAAGCTTTCTTT. It yields the protein CASSYSDSKIMNTEAFF.

The chain combines TRBV2 with TRBJ2-1; 7 bases align to TRBD1. The tail of the sequence fits TRBJ2-7 better, so the J call may be wrong. From germline, CDR1 is SNHLY and CDR2 FYNNEI. The CDR3 is 15 residues long. CDR3 residues: CASSQSRGSYNEQYF. The CDR3 nucleotides are TGTGCCAGCAGTCAAAGCAGGGGGTCCTACAATGAGCAGTACTTC.

The rearrangement links TRBV15 to TRBJ2-2; the D is unclear. The CDR3 spans 17 residues. Germline V gene data show CDR1 as LNHNV and CDR2 as YYDKDF (reference sequence). Trimming took 1 base from V and 5 from J, leaving 17 bases between them. CDR3: CATSRVYGKVSTGELFF. CDR3 in DNA: TGTGCCACCAGCAGAGTTTATGGGAAGGTATCTACCGGGGAGCTGTTTTTT.

This clonotype was counted at least ten times. The chain has TRBV7-2 and TRBJ1-6, with D possibly TRBD1 on 6 matching bases. The germline CDR1 and CDR2 sequences are SGHTA and FQGNSA. The CDR3 is 14 amino acids. Trimming shortened V by 7 bases and J by 7 bases, and 14 bases separated the two germline ends. This CDR3 is CASMEGDRNSPLHF. CDR3 in DNA: TGTGCCAGCATGGAGGGGGACCGAAATTCACCCCTCCACTTT.

Comments on this clonotype: Being one base from a much bigger clone, this may be a read error. The J gene is TRBJ1-1, the V gene TRBV18, with D unresolved. The CDR3 totals 13 residues. CDR1 KGHSH and CDR2 LQKENI come from the germline V gene. Trimming cost V 1 base and J 8 bases, with 11 bases left between them. The CDR3, as DNA: TGTGCCAGCTCACCACTTTTCCAGCGGGAAGCTTTCTTT. This sequence encodes CASSPLFQREAFF.

Only a few counts were recorded for this clonotype. One junction end disagrees with the germline gene, perhaps due to a read error. V usage is TRBV19 and J usage is TRBJ2-2; 8 bases fit TRBD1. This CDR3 has 16 residues. Germline V gene lookup returns CDR1 LNHDA and CDR2 SQIVND (reference sequence). CDR3 sequence reads: CVSSDLGTGSLGELFF. In DNA form, the CDR3 reads TGTGTCAGTAGTGACCTCGGGACAGGATCGCTCGGGGAGCTGTTTTTT.

The rearrangement uses TRBV15 and TRBJ1-5, with 10 bases that match TRBD1. Germline V gene lookup returns CDR1 LNHNV and CDR2 YYDKDF (reference sequence). CDR3 length: 17 amino acids. The V gene end was trimmed by 5 bases and the J gene end by 9 bases; junction bases not matched to a gene: 16. CDR3: CATSVVFGTGAKVPQHF. The CDR3 DNA reads TGTGCCACCAGCGTCGTCTTCGGGACAGGGGCCAAGGTGCCCCAGCATTTT.

This clonotype was detected many times. This chain joins TRBV5-1 and TRBJ2-7; TRBD1 matches 9 bases. The CDR3 contains 15 residues. The germline gives CDR1 SGHRS, CDR2 YFSETQ. The ends lost 4 bases at V and 1 base at J; junction bases unmatched: 6. The CDR3 nucleotides read TGCGCCAGCAGCAAAGGGACAGGGAATTCCTACGAGCAGTACTTC. It specifies CASSKGTGNSYEQYF.

The rearrangement joins TRBV7-9 to TRBJ2-7; 8 nucleotides agree with TRBD1. The J call is in doubt because the DNA end fits TRBJ2-5 better. CDR3 length: 15 amino acids. Germline CDR1 is SEHNR and CDR2 is FQNEAQ (reference sequence). The CDR3 DNA reads as TGTGCCAGCAGCCGCGGACAGGGCTTGGACGTGACCCAGTACTTC. It translates to CASSRGQGLDVTQYF.

This clonotype was picked up many times. The genes are TRBV20-1 and TRBJ1-1; D gene uncertain. V was trimmed by 4 bases and J by 3 bases, leaving 12 bases between them. This CDR3 has 13 amino acids. Germline-derived CDR1 and CDR2 are DFQATT and SNEGSKA (reference sequence). The CDR3 coding sequence is TGCAGTGCTAACCCGGGCGGGTACACTGAAGCTTTCTTT. This gives the protein CSANPGGYTEAFF.

This chain uses TRBV3-1 with TRBJ1-6; 7 bases map to TRBD1. Germline V lookup: CDR1 LGHDT, CDR2 YNNKEL (reference sequence). CDR3 size: 18 residues. With V trimmed by 0 bases and J by 7 bases, 12 bases remained unmatched. The CDR3 nucleotides read TGTGCCAGCAGCCAAGATTCGAAGTCAGGGGGATGGAATTCACCCCTCCACTTT. Protein product: CASSQDSKSGGWNSPLHF. Variable domain in full (rest from reference TRBV3-1 and TRBJ1-6): DTAVSQTPKYLVTQMGNDKSIKCEQNLGHDTMYWYKQDSKKFLKIMFSYNNKELIINETVPNRFSPKSPDKAHLNLHINSLELGDSAVYFCASSQDSKSGGWNSPLHFGNGTRLTVT.

This clonotype was observed at least ten times. The chain has TRBV5-6 and TRBJ2-2; D gene ambiguous. The CDR3 covers 14 residues. Germline V gives CDR1 SGHDT, CDR2 YYEEEE. V dropped 1 base and J dropped 0 bases, with 4 bases sitting between them. As DNA, the CDR3 is TGTGCCAGCAGCTTGTACTCGAACACCGGGGAGCTGTTTTTT. Its translation: CASSLYSNTGELFF.

Ten or more counts support this clonotype. This sequence joins TRBV30 and TRBJ1-2; tentatively, D is TRBD1 (5 bases). The V end lost 5 bases, the J end lost 7 bases, and 17 bases lay between the germline ends. This CDR3 has 13 amino acids. CDR1 is GTSNPN, CDR2 SVGIG, per germline (reference sequence). The CDR3 spells CAWDRDLPSGYTF. CDR3 in DNA: TGTGCCTGGGACCGGGACCTTCCTTCTGGCTACACCTTC.

Regarding this clonotype: Being one base from a much bigger clone, this may be a read error. V is TRBV7-9 and J is TRBJ2-3; 9 bases agree with TRBD1. From germline, CDR1 is SEHNR and CDR2 FQNEAQ (reference sequence). CDR3 length: 18 amino acids. With 5 bases clipped from V and 0 bases from J, the junction kept 12 bases outside the gene matches. The CDR3 loop is CASSRSGTGYSSTDTQYF. The CDR3, as DNA: TGTGCCAGCAGCAGGTCAGGGACAGGGTATTCTAGCACAGATACGCAGTATTTT. The full variable domain, rest sourced from reference TRBV7-9 and TRBJ2-3, is DTGVSQNPRHKITKRGQNVTFRCDPISEHNRLYWYRQTLGQGPEFLTYFQNEAQLEKSRLLSDRFSAERPKGSFSTLEIQRTEQGDSAMYLCASSRSGTGYSSTDTQYFGPGTRLTVL.